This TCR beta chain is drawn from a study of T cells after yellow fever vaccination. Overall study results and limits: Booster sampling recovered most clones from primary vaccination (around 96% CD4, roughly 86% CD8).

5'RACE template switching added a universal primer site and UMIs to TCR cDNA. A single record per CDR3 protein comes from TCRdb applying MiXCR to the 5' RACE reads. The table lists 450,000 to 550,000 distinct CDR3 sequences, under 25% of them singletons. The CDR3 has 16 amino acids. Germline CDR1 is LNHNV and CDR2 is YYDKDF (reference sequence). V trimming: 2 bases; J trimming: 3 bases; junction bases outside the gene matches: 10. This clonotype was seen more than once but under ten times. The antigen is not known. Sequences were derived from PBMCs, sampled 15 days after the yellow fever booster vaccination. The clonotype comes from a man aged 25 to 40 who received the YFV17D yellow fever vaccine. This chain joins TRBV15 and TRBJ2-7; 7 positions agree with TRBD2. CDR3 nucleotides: TGTGCCACCAGCAGACCGTGGTCTAGCGGAAACTACGAGCAGTACTTC. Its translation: CATSRPWSSGNYEQYF.